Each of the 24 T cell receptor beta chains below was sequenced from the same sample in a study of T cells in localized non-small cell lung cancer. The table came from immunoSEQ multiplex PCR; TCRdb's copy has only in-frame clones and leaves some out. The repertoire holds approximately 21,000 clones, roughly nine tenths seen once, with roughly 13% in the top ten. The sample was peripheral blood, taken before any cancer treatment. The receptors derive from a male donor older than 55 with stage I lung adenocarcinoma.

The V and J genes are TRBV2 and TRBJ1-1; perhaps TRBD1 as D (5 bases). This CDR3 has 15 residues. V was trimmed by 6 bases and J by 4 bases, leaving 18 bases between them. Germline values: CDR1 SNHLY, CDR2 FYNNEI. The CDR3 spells CASRGSSAGSTEAFF. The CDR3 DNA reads TGTGCCAGCAGGGGGTCTTCGGCAGGGAGCACTGAAGCTTTCTTT. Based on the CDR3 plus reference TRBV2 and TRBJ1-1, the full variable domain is EPEVTQTPSHQVTQMGQEVILRCVPISNHLYFYWYRQILGQKVEFLVSFYNNEISEKSEIFDDQFSVERPDGSNFTLKIRSTKLEDSAMYFCASRGSSAGSTEAFFGQGTRLTVV.

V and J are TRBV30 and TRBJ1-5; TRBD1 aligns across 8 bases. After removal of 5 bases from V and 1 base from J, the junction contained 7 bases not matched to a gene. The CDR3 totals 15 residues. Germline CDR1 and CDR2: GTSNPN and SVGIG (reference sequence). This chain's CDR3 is CAWADRERSNQPQHF. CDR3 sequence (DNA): TGTGCCTGGGCGGACAGGGAAAGGAGCAATCAGCCCCAGCATTTT.

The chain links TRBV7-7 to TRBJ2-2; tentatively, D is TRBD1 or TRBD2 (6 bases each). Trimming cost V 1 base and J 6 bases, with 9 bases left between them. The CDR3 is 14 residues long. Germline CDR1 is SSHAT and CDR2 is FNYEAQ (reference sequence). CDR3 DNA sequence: TGTGCCAGCAGCTTAGTTGGGGGGCCCGGGGAGCTGTTTTTT. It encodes CASSLVGGPGELFF.

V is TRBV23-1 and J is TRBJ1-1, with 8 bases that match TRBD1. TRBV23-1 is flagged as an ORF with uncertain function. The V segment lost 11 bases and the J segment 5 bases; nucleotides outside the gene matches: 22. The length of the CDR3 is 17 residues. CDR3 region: CARYQTGVVSLETEAFF. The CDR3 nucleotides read TGCGCCCGTTACCAGACAGGGGTCGTATCCTTGGAGACTGAAGCTTTCTTT.

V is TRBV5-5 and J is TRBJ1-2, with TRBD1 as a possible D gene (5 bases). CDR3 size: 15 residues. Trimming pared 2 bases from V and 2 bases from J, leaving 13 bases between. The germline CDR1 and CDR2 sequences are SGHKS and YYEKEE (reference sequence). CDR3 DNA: TGTGCCAGCAGCTTTCTGGGACGGAAGAACTATGGCTACACCTTC. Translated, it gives CASSFLGRKNYGYTF. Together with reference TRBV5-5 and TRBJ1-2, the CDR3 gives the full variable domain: DAGVTQSPTHLIKTRGQQVTLRCSPISGHKSVSWYQQVLGQGPQFIFQYYEKEERGRGNFPDRFSARQFPNYSSELNVNALLLGDSALYLCASSFLGRKNYGYTFGSGTRLTVV.

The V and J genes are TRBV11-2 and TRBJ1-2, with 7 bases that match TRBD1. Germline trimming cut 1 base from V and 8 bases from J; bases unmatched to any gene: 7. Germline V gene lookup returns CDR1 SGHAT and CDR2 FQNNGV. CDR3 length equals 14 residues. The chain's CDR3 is CASSLGEGGGGYTF. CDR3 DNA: TGTGCCAGCAGCTTAGGGGAAGGGGGCGGCGGCTACACCTTC.

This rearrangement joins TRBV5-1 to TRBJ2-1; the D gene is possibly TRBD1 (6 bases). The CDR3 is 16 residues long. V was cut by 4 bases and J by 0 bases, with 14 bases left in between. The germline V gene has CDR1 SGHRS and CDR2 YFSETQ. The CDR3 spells CASSPPQGRSYNEQFF. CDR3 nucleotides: TGCGCCAGCAGCCCACCGCAGGGGCGCTCCTACAATGAGCAGTTCTTC.

CDR3 residues: CASSLAVGSKTEAFF. The CDR3 DNA reads TGTGCCAGCAGCTTAGCCGTGGGTAGTAAGACTGAAGCTTTCTTT. This chain uses TRBV7-2 with TRBJ1-1; D remains unclear. In germline, CDR1 is SGHTA, CDR2 FQGNSA. V was cut by 0 bases and J by 5 bases, with 13 bases left in between. The CDR3 consists of 15 residues. The full variable domain, rest sourced from reference TRBV7-2 and TRBJ1-1, is GAGVSQSPSNKVTEKGKDVELRCDPISGHTALYWYRQSLGQGLEFLIYFQGNSAPDKSGLPSDRFSAERTGGSVSTLTIQRTQQEDSAVYLCASSLAVGSKTEAFFGQGTRLTVV.

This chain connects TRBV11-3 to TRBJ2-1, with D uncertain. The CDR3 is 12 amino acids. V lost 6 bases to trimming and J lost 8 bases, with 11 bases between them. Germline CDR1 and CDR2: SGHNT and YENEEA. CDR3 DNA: TGTGCCAGCAGAATAGTGGGCGATGAGCAGTTCTTC. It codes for CASRIVGDEQFF.

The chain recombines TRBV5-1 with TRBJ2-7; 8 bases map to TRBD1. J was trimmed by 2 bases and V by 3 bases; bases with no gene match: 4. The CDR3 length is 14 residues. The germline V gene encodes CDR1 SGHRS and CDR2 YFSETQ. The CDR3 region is CASSYTGGPYEQYF. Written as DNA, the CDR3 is TGCGCCAGCAGCTACACAGGGGGGCCCTACGAGCAGTACTTC.

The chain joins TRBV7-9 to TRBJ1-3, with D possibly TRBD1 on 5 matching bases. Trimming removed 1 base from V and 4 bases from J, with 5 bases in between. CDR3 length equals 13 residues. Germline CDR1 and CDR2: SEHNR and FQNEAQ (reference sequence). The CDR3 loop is CASSLDRGNTIYF. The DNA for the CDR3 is TGTGCCAGCAGCTTAGACAGGGGAAACACCATATATTTT.

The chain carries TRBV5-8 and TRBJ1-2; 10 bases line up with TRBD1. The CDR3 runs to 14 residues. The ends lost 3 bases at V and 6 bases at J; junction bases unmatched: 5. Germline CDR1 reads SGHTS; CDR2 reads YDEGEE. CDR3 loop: CASSSRDRGDGYTF. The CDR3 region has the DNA TGTGCCAGCAGCTCCCGGGACAGGGGTGATGGCTACACCTTC.

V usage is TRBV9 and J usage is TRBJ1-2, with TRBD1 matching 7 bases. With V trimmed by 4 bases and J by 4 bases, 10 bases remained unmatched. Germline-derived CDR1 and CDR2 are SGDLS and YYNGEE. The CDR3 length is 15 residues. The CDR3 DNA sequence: TGTGCCAGCAGCCCCGGGGACAGTGTTTTCTATGGCTACACCTTC. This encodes CASSPGDSVFYGYTF.

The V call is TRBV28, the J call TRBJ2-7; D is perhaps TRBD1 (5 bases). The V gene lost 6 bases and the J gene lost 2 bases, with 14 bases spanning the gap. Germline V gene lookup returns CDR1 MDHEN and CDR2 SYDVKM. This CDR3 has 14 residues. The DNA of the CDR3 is TGTGCCAGCAGAAGGCCCGTAGGGGCCTACGAGCAGTACTTC. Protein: CASRRPVGAYEQYF.

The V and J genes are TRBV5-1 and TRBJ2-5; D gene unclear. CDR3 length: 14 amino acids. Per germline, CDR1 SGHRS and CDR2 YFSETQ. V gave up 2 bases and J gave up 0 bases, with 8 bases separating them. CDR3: CASSLQIYQETQYF. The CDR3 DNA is TGCGCCAGCAGCTTACAGATCTACCAAGAGACCCAGTACTTC.

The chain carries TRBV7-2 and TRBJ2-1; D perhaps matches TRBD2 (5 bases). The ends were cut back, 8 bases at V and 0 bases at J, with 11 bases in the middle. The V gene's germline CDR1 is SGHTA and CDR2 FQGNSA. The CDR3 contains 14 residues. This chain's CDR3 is CASGSPSSYNEQFF. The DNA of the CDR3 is TGTGCCAGCGGGAGTCCCAGCTCCTACAATGAGCAGTTCTTC.

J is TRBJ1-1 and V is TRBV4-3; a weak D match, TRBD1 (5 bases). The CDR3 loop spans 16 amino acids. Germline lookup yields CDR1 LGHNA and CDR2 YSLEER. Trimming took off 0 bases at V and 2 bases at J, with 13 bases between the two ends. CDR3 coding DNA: TGCGCCAGCAGCCAAGATCTTAGACAGCCAAACACTGAAGCTTTCTTT. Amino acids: CASSQDLRQPNTEAFF.

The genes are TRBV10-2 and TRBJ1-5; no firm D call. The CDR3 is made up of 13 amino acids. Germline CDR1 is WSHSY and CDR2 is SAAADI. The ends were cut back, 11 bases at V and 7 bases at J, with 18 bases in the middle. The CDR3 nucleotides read TGCGCCGGAGCCCAGGAATTGGGGCAGCCCCAGCATTTT. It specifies CAGAQELGQPQHF.

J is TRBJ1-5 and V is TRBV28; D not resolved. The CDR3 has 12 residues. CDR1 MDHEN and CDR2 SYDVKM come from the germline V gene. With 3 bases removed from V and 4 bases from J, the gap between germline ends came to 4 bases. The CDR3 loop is CASSFRNQPQHF. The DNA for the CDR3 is TGTGCCAGCAGTTTCAGGAATCAGCCCCAGCATTTT. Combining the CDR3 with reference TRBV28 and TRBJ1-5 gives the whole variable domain DVKVTQSSRYLVKRTGEKVFLECVQDMDHENMFWYRQDPGLGLRLIYFSYDVKMKEKGDIPEGYSVSREKKERFSLILESASTNQTSMYLCASSFRNQPQHFGDGTRLSIL.

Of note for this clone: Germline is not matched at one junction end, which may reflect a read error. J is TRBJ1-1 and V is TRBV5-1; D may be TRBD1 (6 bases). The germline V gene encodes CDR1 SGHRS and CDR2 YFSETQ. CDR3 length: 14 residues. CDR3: CAGSFQGQNTEAFF. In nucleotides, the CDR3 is TGCGCCGGCAGTTTTCAGGGACAAAACACTGAAGCTTTCTTT.

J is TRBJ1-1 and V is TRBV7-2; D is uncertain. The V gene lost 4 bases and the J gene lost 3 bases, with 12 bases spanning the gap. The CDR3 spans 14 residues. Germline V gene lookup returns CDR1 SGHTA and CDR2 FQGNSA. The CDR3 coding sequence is TGTGCCAGCAGCTCCCCAGGACGGGACACTGAAGCTTTCTTT. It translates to CASSSPGRDTEAFF.

CDR3 in amino acids: CASSGGQGTDTQYF. In DNA form, the CDR3 reads TGTGCCAGCAGCGGAGGACAGGGCACAGATACGCAGTATTTT. V usage is TRBV9 and J usage is TRBJ2-3, with 7 bases lining up with TRBD1. After removal of 3 bases from V and 1 base from J, the junction contained 2 bases not matched to a gene. The germline V gene has CDR1 SGDLS and CDR2 YYNGEE. There are 14 residues in the CDR3. Variable domain in full (rest from reference TRBV9 and TRBJ2-3): DSGVTQTPKHLITATGQRVTLRCSPRSGDLSVYWYQQSLDQGLQFLIQYYNGEERAKGNILERFSAQQFPDLHSELNLSSLELGDSALYFCASSGGQGTDTQYFGPGTRLTVL.

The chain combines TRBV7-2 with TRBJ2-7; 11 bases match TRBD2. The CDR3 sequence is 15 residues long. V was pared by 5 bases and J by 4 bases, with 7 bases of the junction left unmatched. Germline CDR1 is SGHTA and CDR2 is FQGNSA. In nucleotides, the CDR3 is TGTGCCAGCAGCGTTTCCACTAGCGGGGGTTACGAGCAGTACTTC. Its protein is CASSVSTSGGYEQYF.

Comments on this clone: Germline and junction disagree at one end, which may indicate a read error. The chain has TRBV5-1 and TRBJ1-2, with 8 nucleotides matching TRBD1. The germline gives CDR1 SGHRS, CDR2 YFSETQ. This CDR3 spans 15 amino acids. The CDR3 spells CASSLGQGAYYGYTF. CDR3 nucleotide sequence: TGTGCCAGCAGCTTGGGGCAGGGGGCTTACTATGGCTACACCTTC.